Listed here is a single TCR beta chain. The antigen is unknown. The data were taken from a study of T cell responses to AZD1222 COVID-19 vaccine. Across the study: Pooled samples include second doses given at about 4 or 12 weeks.

CDR3 length: 15 residues. Between the trimmed V and J ends, which lost 1 base and 6 bases, there was a span of 16 bases. Germline-derived CDR1 and CDR2 are SGHTA and FQGNSA. Clones were sequenced by immunoSEQ multiplex PCR, and TCRdb holds only the in-frame ones, with some missing. The repertoire holds more than 95,000 clones, approximately 89% seen once, with around 8.7% in the top ten. General study findings and limits: Mapped onto spike, vaccine-associated CD4 TCRs spanned it and were dominant at 160-218 and 743-854. At baseline, just five to seven AZD1222 recipients tested seropositive. Donor demographics were predominantly white British with a female majority; clonal diversity may be underestimated.

The sequence came from an adult in good health. Source: peripheral blood, taken on day 0 of AZD1222 vaccination. V is TRBV7-2 and J is TRBJ2-7; a weak D match, TRBD2 (5 bases). The CDR3 loop is CASSLGGSGFGEQYF. Here the CDR3 DNA reads TGTGCCAGCAGCTTAGGCGGCTCGGGGTTTGGCGAGCAGTACTTC.